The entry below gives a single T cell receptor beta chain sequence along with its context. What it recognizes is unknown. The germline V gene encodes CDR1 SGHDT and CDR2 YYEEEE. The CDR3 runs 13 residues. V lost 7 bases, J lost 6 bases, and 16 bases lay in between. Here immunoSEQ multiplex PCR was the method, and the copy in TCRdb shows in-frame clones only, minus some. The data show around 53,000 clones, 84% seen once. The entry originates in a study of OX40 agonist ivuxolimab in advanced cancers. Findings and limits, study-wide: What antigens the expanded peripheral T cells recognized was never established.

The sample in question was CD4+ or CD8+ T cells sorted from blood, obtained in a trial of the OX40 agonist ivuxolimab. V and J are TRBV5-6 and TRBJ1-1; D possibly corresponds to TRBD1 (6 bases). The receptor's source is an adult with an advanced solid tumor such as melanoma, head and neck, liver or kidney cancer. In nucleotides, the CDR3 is TGTGCCAGCCGACAGCAGGGGAGCGCTGAAGCTTTCTTT. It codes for CASRQQGSAEAFF.